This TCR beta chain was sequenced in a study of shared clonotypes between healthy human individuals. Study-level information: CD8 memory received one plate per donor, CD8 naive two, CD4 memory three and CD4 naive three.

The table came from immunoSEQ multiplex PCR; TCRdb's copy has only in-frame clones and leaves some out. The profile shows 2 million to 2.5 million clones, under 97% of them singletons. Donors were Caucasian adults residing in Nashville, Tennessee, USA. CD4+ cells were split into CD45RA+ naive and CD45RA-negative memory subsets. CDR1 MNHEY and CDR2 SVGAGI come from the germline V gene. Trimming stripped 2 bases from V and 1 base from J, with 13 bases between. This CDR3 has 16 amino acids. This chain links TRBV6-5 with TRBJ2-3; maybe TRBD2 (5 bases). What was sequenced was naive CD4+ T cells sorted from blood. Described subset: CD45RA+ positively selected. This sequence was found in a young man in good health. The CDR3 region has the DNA TGTGCCAGCAGTTACGCGGGTTTGAAAGGCACAGATACGCAGTATTTT. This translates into CASSYAGLKGTDTQYF.